This is a list of T cell receptor beta chains from one sample in a study of T cells in pancreatic ductal adenocarcinoma. This table comes from immunoSEQ multiplex PCR, and its TCRdb copy is limited to in-frame clones, with some not included. The sample consists of roughly 100,000 clones, more than 90% of them appearing once. The sequencing input was PBMCs. The receptors here all came from a human donor with pancreatic ductal adenocarcinoma. CDR3s include the opening cysteine and the closing phenylalanine or tryptophan. The D gene is left open where the match is weak. Expanded clones get a size class; other rows say once, few or many, or leave the size out.

TRBV4-2	TRBJ2-2	TRBD2	.	TGTGCCAGCAGCCAAGATCGGGACGCGGGAGGGTTCACCGGGGAGCTGTTTTTT	CASSQDRDAGGFTGELFF
TRBV7-7	TRBJ2-2	TRBD2	once	TGTGCTAGCAGCTTAAAAGCGGGAGGCACCGGGGAGCTGTTTTTT	CASSLKAGGTGELFF
TRBV6-4	TRBJ2-3	TRBD2	few	TGTGCCAGCAGTTCCTATAGCGGGGAGGGGAATACGCAGTATTTT	CASSSYSGEGNTQYF
TRBV5-1	TRBJ2-7	TRBD2	.	TGCGCCAGCAGCCCAGGGACTAGCGGGACCTACGAGCAGTACTTC	CASSPGTSGTYEQYF
TRBV2	TRBJ2-4	.	.	TGTGCCAGCAGTGGAGACTTAGCCAAAAACATTCAGTACTTC	CASSGDLAKNIQYF
TRBV29-1	TRBJ2-7	TRBD2	.	TGCAGCGTGGGGGGGGGACGGAACTACGAGCAGTACTTC	CSVGGGRNYEQYF
TRBV6-1	TRBJ2-7	.	.	TGTGCCAGCAGTGAGTCATCAGTCGGGGTTTCCTACGAGCAGTACTTC	CASSESSVGVSYEQYF
TRBV4-2	TRBJ2-1	.	.	TGTGCCAGCAGCCAACATATTCGGGGAGGTAGCGAAAACAATGAGCAGTTCTTC	CASSQHIRGGSENNEQFF
TRBV19	TRBJ1-2	.	.	TGTGCCAGTAGTATAGTTGAGGGAGGCGGCTACACCTTC	CASSIVEGGGYTF
TRBV11-2	TRBJ2-3	TRBD1	.	TGTGCCAGCACCGGGACAGTCCTCACAGATACGCAGTATTTT	CASTGTVLTDTQYF
TRBV9	TRBJ2-7	.	.	TGTGCCAGCAGCGTAGGGGGCCTAGAGCACTACGAGCAGTACTTC	CASSVGGLEHYEQYF
TRBV7-9	TRBJ1-3	.	.	TGTGCCAGCAGCTTAGGGGGCTTCGGAAACACCATATATTTT	CASSLGGFGNTIYF
TRBV10-2	TRBJ2-2	.	.	TGCGCCAGCAGTGAGCAGTGGACCGGGGAGCTGTTTTTT	CASSEQWTGELFF
TRBV5-1	TRBJ2-5	TRBD2	.	TGCGCCAGCAGCTTGGGCCTAGCGGGAGAGACCCAGTACTTC	CASSLGLAGETQYF
TRBV5-1	TRBJ1-4	TRBD1	once	TGCGCCAGCAGCGTCTCCGGACAGGCGGGTGAAAAACTGTTTTTT	CASSVSGQAGEKLFF
TRBV30	TRBJ2-5	TRBD1	.	TGTGCCTGGAGTGCGAAACAGGGGGGAACCATGGAGACCCAGTACTTC	CAWSAKQGGTMETQYF
TRBV2	TRBJ2-2	.	few	TGTGCCAGCACCGGGACACTTGGAGTCGGGGAGCTGTTTTTT	CASTGTLGVGELFF
TRBV4-2	TRBJ2-3	TRBD1	.	TGTGCCAGCAGCCAAGCGACAGGGTGGATAGATACGCAGTATTTT	CASSQATGWIDTQYF
TRBV7-9	TRBJ2-3	TRBD1	.	TGTGCCAGCAGCCCGACAGGGAGCGTCACAGATACGCAGTATTTT	CASSPTGSVTDTQYF
TRBV18	TRBJ2-1	.	.	TGTGCCAGCTCAGCGCCCGATCCGTCCTACAATGAGCAGTTCTTC	CASSAPDPSYNEQFF
TRBV4-1	TRBJ2-6	TRBD1	.	TGCGCCAGCAGCCCAGGACAGGGTCCCCTCTCTGGGGCCAACGTCCTGACTTTC	CASSPGQGPLSGANVLTF
TRBV9	TRBJ2-2	.	.	TGTGCCACCGGCCCAGACCCAGGCACCGGGGAGCTGTTTTTT	CATGPDPGTGELFF
TRBV30	TRBJ1-4	TRBD1	.	TGTGCCTGGAGTGGACAGGGATATGAAAAACTGTTTTTT	CAWSGQGYEKLFF
TRBV28	TRBJ2-5	TRBD2	.	TGTGCCAGCAGTTTGGTCGGGAGGGTCGTCGGACAAGAGACCCAGTACTTC	CASSLVGRVVGQETQYF
TRBV28	TRBJ1-1	.	.	TGTGCCAGCGGGGTCTTGGGCGAGGGAAGGACTGAAGCTTTCTTT	CASGVLGEGRTEAFF
TRBV2	TRBJ2-7	TRBD2	.	TGTGCCAGCAGGGCACTAGCGGCCGACACATCCTACGAGCAGTACTTC	CASRALAADTSYEQYF
TRBV5-1	TRBJ2-7	TRBD2	once	TGCGCCAGCAGCCTCTCCCTGCGTGGGGGAGGGTCCTACGAGCAGTACTTC	CASSLSLRGGGSYEQYF
TRBV7-5	TRBJ2-7	.	.	TGTGCCAGAAGGCTCTATGTCGCCCCCTACGAGCAGTACTTC	CARRLYVAPYEQYF
TRBV19	TRBJ2-1	TRBD1	.	TGTGCCAGTAGTAAAAGGGACAGGGACGTTCGAGAGCAGTTCTTC	CASSKRDRDVREQFF
TRBV10-3	TRBJ2-7	.	.	TGTGCCATCCGGGGGGCCGCTGGGTACGAGCAGTACTTC	CAIRGAAGYEQYF
TRBV15	TRBJ2-7	TRBD1	.	TGTGCCACCCGGACAGGGGGCTCCTACGAGCAGTACTTC	CATRTGGSYEQYF
TRBV5-1	TRBJ2-3	TRBD1	.	TGCGCCAGCGGCTTCACAGGGGCCGATACGCAGTATTTT	CASGFTGADTQYF
TRBV30	TRBJ1-1	.	.	TGTGCCTGGACCCGCACCGCGCTGAACACTGAAGCTTTCTTT	CAWTRTALNTEAFF
TRBV6-1	TRBJ1-1	TRBD1	.	TGTGCCGCGCGGACAGGGGGGAACACTGAAGCTTTCTTT	CAARTGGNTEAFF
TRBV7-9	TRBJ2-7	.	.	TGTGCCAGCAGCTTAGCGGGAGGAAACTACGAGCAGTACTTC	CASSLAGGNYEQYF
TRBV28	TRBJ1-2	.	.	TGTGCCAGCAGTTTCCCAGGGGCGTCTAACTATGGCTACACCTTC	CASSFPGASNYGYTF
TRBV28	TRBJ1-1	TRBD1	.	TGTGCCAGCAGTTCTCCGACAGGGACCACTGAAGCTTTCTTT	CASSSPTGTTEAFF
TRBV5-4	TRBJ2-3	TRBD1	.	TGTGCCAGCAGCTTGGACCAGGGGGCGGTAGATACGCAGTATTTT	CASSLDQGAVDTQYF
TRBV6-1	TRBJ2-7	.	.	TGTGCCAGCAGTGAAACGACTCCTACCTACGAGCAGTACTTC	CASSETTPTYEQYF
TRBV5-6	TRBJ2-1	TRBD2	.	TGTGCCAGCAGCTTGGTACTAGCGTTCTCCTACAATGAGCAGTTCTTC	CASSLVLAFSYNEQFF